This TCR beta chain was identified in a study of siplizumab effects on memory and regulatory T cells. Study findings and constraints: No naive or memory phenotype could be assigned to roughly 80-97% of proliferating clones.

Note on this clone: Antigen specificity is unknown.

Method: immunoSEQ multiplex PCR; TCRdb's copy keeps in-frame clones and lacks some. The sample consists of under 130,000 clones, about 93% of them appearing once. V lost 8 bases, J lost 5 bases, and 15 bases lay in between. Per germline, CDR1 MNHNS and CDR2 SASEGT. The CDR3 is made up of 13 amino acids. The chain joins TRBV6-1 to TRBJ1-1; D may be TRBD1 (6 bases). The sequencing sample was made of CD4+ T cells sorted from blood. The source of this sequence is a human donor in good health. In nucleotides, the CDR3 is TGTGCCAGCGGAGGGGGGCGGGTGACTGAAGCTTTCTTT. Protein product: CASGGGRVTEAFF.